The T cell receptor beta chain described here comes from a study of shared clonotypes between healthy human individuals. This CDR3 has 12 residues. Germline loops: CDR1 MDHEN, CDR2 SYDVKM. V lost 3 bases, J lost 4 bases, and 4 bases lay in between. Free of recent acute infections or vaccinations, the donors were healthy HIV-negative adults. Sequencing on ten immunoSEQ deep assay plates was performed for unsorted PBMC DNA. Study processing details: With immunoSEQ giving junction-only sequences and no quality scores, filtering differed. Repertoires were generated with immunoSEQ multiplex PCR, while TCRdb's copy carries only in-frame clones and drops some. That table furnishes V, J and clone size, whereas the DNA furnished D and trimming. Altogether hundreds of thousands of clones are present, around 78% being singletons, with the ten largest covering around 13%. About this clone: The sample contains more than one DNA sequence encoding this CDR3.

The receptor comes from a woman between 40 and 50 years old in good health. Some clones in this sample may be carry-over from other donors' samples. The V gene is TRBV28, the J gene TRBJ1-5; D not resolved. Sequencing was carried out using PBMCs. The CDR3 nucleotides are TGTGCCAGCAGTTTGGTTAATCAGCCCCAGCATTTT. The encoded protein is CASSLVNQPQHF.